This TCR beta chain comes out of a study of siplizumab effects on memory and regulatory T cells. The study, taken as a whole, reports: Suppressive function of proliferating Tregs from siplizumab cultures was not confirmed. A major contribution to the alloresponse seemed to be made by naive T cells, which seemed more diverse than memory cells. Alloreactive sequences tracing back to unstimulated CD4+ memory cells were significantly reduced by siplizumab.

Only in-frame clones appear in the TCRdb table, and some are missing; sequencing was by immunoSEQ multiplex PCR. Of tens of thousands of clones in the sample, less than 95% are singletons; the top ten hold about 27%. Concerning this clone: Its matching antigen is unknown.

Source material: CD8+ T cells sorted from blood. This receptor was identified in a human donor in good health.

CDR3 in DNA: TGTGCCAGCGTGTCTAGCGGGACTAATCATGAGCAGTTCTTC. Amino acid sequence: CASVSSGTNHEQFF. This chain joins TRBV6-1 and TRBJ2-1; 9 nucleotides agree with TRBD2. The CDR3 is 14 amino acids. Germline assignment: CDR1 MNHNS and CDR2 SASEGT. Trimming took 8 bases from V and 8 from J; bases not matched to a gene: 10.